The sample holds one count of the clone carrying this T cell receptor beta chain. Its cognate antigen is unknown. This entry is derived from a study of cytomegalovirus exposure and HLA in healthy donors. Profiled with immunoSEQ multiplex PCR; TCRdb holds only in-frame clones, not every one. The table lists around 240,000 clones, around 89% of them singletons. This CDR3 spans 14 amino acids. V trimming: 2 bases; J trimming: 6 bases; junction bases outside the gene matches: 3. Germline values: CDR1 SGHNT, CDR2 YYREEE (reference sequence). General study findings and limits: Most TCR sequences showed up rarely, but some public TCRs showed up in many donors. The study flagged about 160 TCR beta chains as cytomegalovirus-associated.

The sequence was obtained from a woman younger than 30 in good health and CMV-seronegative. This chain connects TRBV5-4 to TRBJ1-5; 9 bases align to TRBD1. Sequenced sample: PBMCs. CDR3 bases: TGTGCCAGCAGCTTACAGGGGGCTGGTCAGCCCCAGCATTTT. Protein: CASSLQGAGQPQHF.